The 10 T cell receptor beta chains reported below all come from one sample, sequenced in a study of shared clonotypes between healthy human individuals (dated by TCRdb to about 2020). Preparation of the library involved the immunoSEQ multiplex PCR assay. Sourced from immuneACCESS, this table was stored by TCRdb with only in-frame sequences that have V and J called. A share of the clones is absent; for the studies checked, an unresolved V gene accounts for under half, and the remainder has no known explanation. This sample holds 2,500,000 or so clones; over 85% were observed only once. The ten most abundant clones make up around 0.15% of the sample. Specimen: naive CD4+ T cells sorted from blood. Reading the label with the study, this specimen's cell subset or site is: CD45RA+ positively selected. Receptor source: a man aged 18 to 29 in good health.

This rearrangement joins TRBV15 to TRBJ2-7; D not certain. Deletions cut 2 bases from V and 0 bases from J, with 8 bases between. The V gene's germline CDR1 is LNHNV and CDR2 YYDKDF (reference sequence). The CDR3 totals 14 residues. CDR3 in amino acids: CATSRNRPSYEQYF. The CDR3 DNA follows: TGTGCCACCAGCAGAAATCGGCCCTCCTACGAGCAGTACTTC.

The V gene is TRBV27, the J gene TRBJ2-2; D is perhaps TRBD1 (6 bases). Germline V gives CDR1 MNHEY, CDR2 SMNVEV (reference sequence). V was trimmed by 8 bases and J by 7 bases, leaving 17 bases between them. The CDR3 has 14 residues. The CDR3 nucleotides are TGTGCCAGCGGGGGCAGGGGAAAAATCGGGGAGCTGTTTTTT. This translates into CASGGRGKIGELFF.

The CDR3: CAISGLTGSSSGNTIYF. The CDR3, as DNA: TGTGCCATCAGTGGCTTAACAGGGTCGAGCTCTGGAAACACCATATATTTT. The chain employs TRBV10-3 and TRBJ1-3; D possibly corresponds to TRBD1 (6 bases). CDR3 size: 17 residues. V gave up 4 bases and J gave up 0 bases, with 16 bases separating them. Looked up from germline, CDR1 is ENHRY and CDR2 is SYGVKD.

The chain carries TRBV2 and TRBJ2-5; D remains unclear. The germline CDR1 and CDR2 sequences are SNHLY and FYNNEI. The CDR3 runs to 14 residues. The V gene lost 2 bases and the J gene lost 7 bases, with 14 bases spanning the gap. As DNA, the CDR3 is TGTGCCAGCAGTGAAAGGCCAGTAGATGTGACCCAGTACTTC. Its protein is CASSERPVDVTQYF.

CDR3 protein: CASSLDRGPNNSPLHF. CDR3 DNA: TGTGCCAGCAGCCTAGACAGGGGGCCCAATAATTCACCCCTCCACTTT. The chain has TRBV5-8 and TRBJ1-6, with 10 bases lining up with TRBD1. V dropped 4 bases and J dropped 5; count of bases not matched to a gene: 6. CDR3 length: 16 residues. Germline V gene sequence: CDR1 SGHTS, CDR2 YDEGEE.

The chain carries TRBV5-1 and TRBJ2-1; D not certain. V was clipped by 0 bases and J by 6 bases, with 10 bases between them. The CDR3 has 14 residues. Germline assignment: CDR1 SGHRS and CDR2 YFSETQ. The CDR3 protein is CASSLGSDGNEQFF. The CDR3 nucleotides read TGCGCCAGCAGCTTGGGTTCGGACGGCAATGAGCAGTTCTTC.

The chain combines TRBV6-6 with TRBJ2-7, with D maybe TRBD2 (6 bases). V lost 4 bases to trimming and J lost 3 bases, with 7 bases between them. The CDR3 totals 12 residues. CDR1 is MNHNY, CDR2 SVGAGI, per germline (reference sequence). The DNA of the CDR3 is TGTGCCAGCAGTTTCGGGGGCTACGAGCAGTACTTC. It encodes CASSFGGYEQYF.

The chain employs TRBV5-1 and TRBJ2-1; possible D gene TRBD1, 6 bases. V was trimmed by 0 bases and J by 8 bases, leaving 21 bases between them. This CDR3 spans 17 amino acids. Per the germline V gene, CDR1 is SGHRS and CDR2 is YFSETQ. The CDR3 sequence: CASSLGPQGLRSHEQFF. The CDR3 nucleotides read TGCGCCAGCAGCTTGGGACCCCAGGGGTTACGGTCCCATGAGCAGTTCTTC.

Of note for this clone: Other nucleotide sequences from this sample produce the same CDR3. The chain employs TRBV9 and TRBJ2-7; 10 bases are a match to TRBD1. The CDR3 runs to 14 residues. CDR1 and CDR2 (germline): SGDLS, YYNGEE. Trimming at V came to 3 bases and at J to 4 bases, leaving 4 bases not matched to a gene. CDR3 nucleotides: TGTGCCAGCAGCGCCGGGACAGGGGATTACGAGCAGTACTTC. Translated, it gives CASSAGTGDYEQYF.

The J gene is TRBJ2-7, the V gene TRBV11-2; D unresolved. Trimming took 5 bases from V and 3 from J, leaving 17 bases between them. This CDR3 spans 15 amino acids. Looked up from germline, CDR1 is SGHAT and CDR2 is FQNNGV. In DNA form, the CDR3 reads TGTGCCAGCAGCGTAACACAAATTCCCCTCTACGAGCAGTACTTC. Amino acids: CASSVTQIPLYEQYF.